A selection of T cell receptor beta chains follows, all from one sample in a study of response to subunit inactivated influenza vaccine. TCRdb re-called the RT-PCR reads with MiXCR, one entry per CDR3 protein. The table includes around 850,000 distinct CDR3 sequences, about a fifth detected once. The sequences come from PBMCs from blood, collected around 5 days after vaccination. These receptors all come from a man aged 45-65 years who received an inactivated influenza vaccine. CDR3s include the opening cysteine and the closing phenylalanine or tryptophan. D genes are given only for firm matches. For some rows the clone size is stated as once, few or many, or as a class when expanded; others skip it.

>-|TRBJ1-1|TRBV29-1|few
TGCAGCGTTCGAGGGGGGACCGACACTGAAGCTTTCTTT
CSVRGGTDTEAFF
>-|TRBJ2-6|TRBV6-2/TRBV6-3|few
TGTGCCAGCAGTTACTCGCCCCAGGGGCGCTGGTCTGGGGCCAACGTCCTGACTTTC
CASSYSPQGRWSGANVLTF
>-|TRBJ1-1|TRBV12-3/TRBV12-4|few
TGTGCCAGCAGTTCGGCAGGCGCACCTGAAGCTTTCTTT
CASSSAGAPEAFF
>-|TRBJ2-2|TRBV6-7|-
TGTGCCAGCAGCCCGCATACTAGTGGCACCGGGGAGCTGTTTTTT
CASSPHTSGTGELFF
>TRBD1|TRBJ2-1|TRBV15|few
TGTGCCACCAGCAGAGATGACAGGGACAAGCAGTTCTTC
CATSRDDRDKQFF
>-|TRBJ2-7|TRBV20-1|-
TGCAGTGCTGAGAGACAGGTCCACGAGCAGTACTTC
CSAERQVHEQYF
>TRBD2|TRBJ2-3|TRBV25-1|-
TGTGCCTCGAGCCCTAGCGGGGGTTGGGCAGATACGCAGTATTTT
CASSPSGGWADTQYF
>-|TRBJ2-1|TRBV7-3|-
TGTGCCAGCAGCTTAACCGGGGTCTCCTCGAATGAGCAGTTCTTC
CASSLTGVSSNEQFF
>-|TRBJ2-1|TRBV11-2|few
TGTGCCAGCAGCTCTCAAACCCGGGTCGGGGAGTTCTTC
CASSSQTRVGEFF
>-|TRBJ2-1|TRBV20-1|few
TGCAGTGCTAGAGAAAGAGGACCGAGCAATGAGCAGTTCTTC
CSARERGPSNEQFF
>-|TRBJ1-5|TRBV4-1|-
TGCGCCAGCAGCCCAGACGGGACAAATCAGCCCCAGCATTTT
CASSPDGTNQPQHF
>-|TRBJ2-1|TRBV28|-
TGTGCCAGCAGCTCACTGGTGGCTGGGTTGATGGATGAGCAGTTCTTC
CASSSLVAGLMDEQFF
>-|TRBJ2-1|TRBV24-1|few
TGTGCCACCAGTGACTCGGGACCTCTCTCCTACAATGAGCAGTTCTTC
CATSDSGPLSYNEQFF
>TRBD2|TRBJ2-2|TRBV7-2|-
TGTGCCAGCACCATTAGCGGGAAGGCCGGGGAGCTGTTTTTT
CASTISGKAGELFF
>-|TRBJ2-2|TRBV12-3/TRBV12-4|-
TGTGCCAGCAGGTGGAGCAGGAGCACCGGGGAGCTGTTTTTT
CASRWSRSTGELFF
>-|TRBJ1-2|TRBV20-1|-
TGCAGTGCAGAGGGGATTGGATATGGCTACACCTTC
CSAEGIGYGYTF
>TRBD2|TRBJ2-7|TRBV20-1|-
TGCAGTGCTAGCTCCGGGACTAGCGGTACCTACGAGCAGTACTTC
CSASSGTSGTYEQYF
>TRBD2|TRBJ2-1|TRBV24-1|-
TGTGCCACCAGTGATGTAGCGGGAGCGGGGCGCAATGAGCAGTTCTTC
CATSDVAGAGRNEQFF
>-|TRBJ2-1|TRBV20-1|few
TGCAGTCTAATCGGGGTTCCCTACAATGAGCAGTTCTTC
CSLIGVPYNEQFF
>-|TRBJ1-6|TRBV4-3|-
TGCGCCAGCAGCCAAGCCTACCCGACCGGGGGCGCCCTCCACTTT
CASSQAYPTGGALHF
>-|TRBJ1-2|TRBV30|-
TGTGCCTGGAGTACAGCTAACTCTGGCTACACCTTC
CAWSTANSGYTF
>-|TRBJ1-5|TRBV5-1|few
TGCGCCAGCAGCTTGGGGGCTAACACTGGTCAGCCCCAGCATTTT
CASSLGANTGQPQHF
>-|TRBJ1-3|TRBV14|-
TGTGCCAGCAGCTATTCCCGCGTCATTGGAAACACCATATATTTT
CASSYSRVIGNTIYF
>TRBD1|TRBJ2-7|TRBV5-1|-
TGCGCCAGCAGCCGATCCGGGACAGGATCCTCCTACGAGCAGTACTTC
CASSRSGTGSSYEQYF
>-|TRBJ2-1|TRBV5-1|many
TGCGCCAGCAGCTTGCTTGGGGTTAATGAGCAGTTCTTC
CASSLLGVNEQFF
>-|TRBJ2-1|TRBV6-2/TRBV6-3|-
TGTGCCAGCAGTTACTCGGCGGACTCCTACAATGAGCAGTTCTTC
CASSYSADSYNEQFF
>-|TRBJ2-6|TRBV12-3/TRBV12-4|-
TGTGCCAGCGTTCTGGGGACTGGGGCCAACGTCCTGACTTTC
CASVLGTGANVLTF
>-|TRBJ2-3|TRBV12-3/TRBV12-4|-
TGTGCCAGCAGGAGGGACCTGTATACGCAGTATTTT
CASRRDLYTQYF